The entry that follows covers one TCR beta chain sequence. This sample is part of a study of technical replicates of blood from several donors. Produced via immunoSEQ multiplex PCR; TCRdb's table is partial and in-frame only. The sample has around 79,000 clones, 91% seen once. CDR1 and CDR2 from the germline V gene are SEHNR and FQNEAQ (reference sequence). The CDR3 totals 12 residues. Trimming took off 2 bases at V and 3 bases at J, with 4 bases between the two ends. The TCR was taken from a human donor in good health. Some clones in this sample may be carry-over from other donors' samples. Sequencing was done on a sample of T cells isolated from PBMCs. The chain employs TRBV7-9 and TRBJ1-2; D unresolved. The CDR3 sequence is CASSLTDYGYTF. The CDR3 DNA reads as TGTGCCAGCAGCTTAACGGACTATGGCTACACCTTC. The full variable domain, its missing parts supplied by reference TRBV7-9 and TRBJ1-2, is DTGVSQNPRHKITKRGQNVTFRCDPISEHNRLYWYRQTLGQGPEFLTYFQNEAQLEKSRLLSDRFSAERPKGSFSTLEIQRTEQGDSAMYLCASSLTDYGYTFGSGTRLTVV.